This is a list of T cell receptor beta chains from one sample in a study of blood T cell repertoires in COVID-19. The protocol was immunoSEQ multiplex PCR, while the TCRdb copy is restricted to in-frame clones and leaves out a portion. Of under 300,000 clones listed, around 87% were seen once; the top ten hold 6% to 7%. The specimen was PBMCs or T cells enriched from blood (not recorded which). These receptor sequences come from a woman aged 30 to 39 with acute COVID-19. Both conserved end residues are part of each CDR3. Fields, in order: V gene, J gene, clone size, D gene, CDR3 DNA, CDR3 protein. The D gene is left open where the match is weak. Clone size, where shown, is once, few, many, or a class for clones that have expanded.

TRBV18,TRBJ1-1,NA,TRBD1,TGTGCCAGCTCAACGACAGGGGGGACGATTGAAGCTTTCTTT,CASSTTGGTIEAFF
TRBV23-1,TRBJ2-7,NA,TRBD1,TGCGCCAGCAGTCATTCTAGGGACAGCTCCTACGAGCAGTACTTC,CASSHSRDSSYEQYF
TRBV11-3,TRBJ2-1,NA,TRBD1,TGTGCCAGCAGCTCCTATACGGGACAGGGTTACAATGAGCAGTTCTTC,CASSSYTGQGYNEQFF
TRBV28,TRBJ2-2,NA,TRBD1,TGTGCCAGCAGTTTATACGGATTAGGGACAGCCCTGCCGGGGGAGCTGTTTTTT,CASSLYGLGTALPGELFF
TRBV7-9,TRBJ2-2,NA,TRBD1,TGTGCCAGCAGCTCCCCACAGGGGGCCGCGAACACCGGGGAGCTGTTTTTT,CASSSPQGAANTGELFF
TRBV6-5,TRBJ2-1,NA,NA,TGTGCCAGCAGTTACGGGGCCCAATACAATGAGCAGTTCTTC,CASSYGAQYNEQFF
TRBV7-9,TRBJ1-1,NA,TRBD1,TGTGCCAGCAGCCAGAACAGGGGTGGTGGCACTGAAGCTTTCTTT,CASSQNRGGGTEAFF
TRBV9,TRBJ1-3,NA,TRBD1,TGTGCCAGCAGCGTCCTAACAGGGGGAGCTGGAAACACCATATATTTT,CASSVLTGGAGNTIYF
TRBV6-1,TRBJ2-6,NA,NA,TGTGCCAGCAGTGACCAGGGGAAATGGGTCGTCCTGACTTTC,CASSDQGKWVVLTF
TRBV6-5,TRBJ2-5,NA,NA,TGTGCCAGCAGTTACGAGGGAGAGACCCAGTACTTC,CASSYEGETQYF
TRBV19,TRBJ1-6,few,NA,TGTGCCAGTAGGGGGATGCGGGGGGCCGGTAATTCACCCCTCCACTTT,CASRGMRGAGNSPLHF
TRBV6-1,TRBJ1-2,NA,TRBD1,TGTGCCAGCAGTGAAAGGGGGCCAAACTATGGCTACACCTTC,CASSERGPNYGYTF
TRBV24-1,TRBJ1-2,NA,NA,TGTGCCACCAGTGACTCCGGGAGAGCGGATGGCTACACCTTC,CATSDSGRADGYTF
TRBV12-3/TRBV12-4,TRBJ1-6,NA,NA,TGTGCCAGCACCAATCTAAATTCACCCCTCCACTTT,CASTNLNSPLHF
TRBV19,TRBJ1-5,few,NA,TGTGCCAGTAAGATCCAGGGTTCGGGTCAGCCCCAGCATTTT,CASKIQGSGQPQHF
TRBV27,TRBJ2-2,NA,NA,TGTGCCGGTTCCGGGACACTCAAGCCCGGGGAGCTGTTTTTT,CAGSGTLKPGELFF
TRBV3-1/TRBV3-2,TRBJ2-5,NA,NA,TGTGCCAGCAATAAATATACAGGGAGGGCAGAGACCCAGTACTTC,CASNKYTGRAETQYF
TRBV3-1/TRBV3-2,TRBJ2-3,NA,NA,TGTGCCAGCAGCCGCACAGTAGTGGATACGCAGTATTTT,CASSRTVVDTQYF
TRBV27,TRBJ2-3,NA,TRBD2,TGTGCCAGCAGTTTATTCGCTAGCGGGAGTTGGGCAGATACGCAGTATTTT,CASSLFASGSWADTQYF
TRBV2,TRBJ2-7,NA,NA,TGTGCCAGACAAGGGGTAGGGGGTGCCGAGCAGTACTTC,CARQGVGGAEQYF
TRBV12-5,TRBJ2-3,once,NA,TGTGCTAGTGGTTTGGGCGGGGCTAGCACAGATACGCAGTATTTT,CASGLGGASTDTQYF
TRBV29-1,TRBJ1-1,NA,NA,TGCAGCGCCAGGGAACTGAACACTGAAGCTTTCTTT,CSARELNTEAFF
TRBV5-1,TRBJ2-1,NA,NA,TGCGCCAGCAGCTGGGGGACGGGGGGCCGGTTCAATGAGCAGTTCTTC,CASSWGTGGRFNEQFF
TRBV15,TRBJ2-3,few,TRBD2,TGTGCCACCAGCATTGATTCTCGGACTACGGGAGGAGATACGCAGTATTTT,CATSIDSRTTGGDTQYF
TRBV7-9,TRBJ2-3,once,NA,TGTGCCAGCAGCTTATTCGAGGGTACAGATACGCAGTATTTT,CASSLFEGTDTQYF
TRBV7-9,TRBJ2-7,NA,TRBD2,TGTGCCAGCAGCATCGCCAGCGGGGGGGCCAACTACGAGCAGTACTTC,CASSIASGGANYEQYF
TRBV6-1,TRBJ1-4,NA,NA,TGTGCCAGCAGTGAGGGGAGGGCTCTAGGAGAAAAACTGTTTTTT,CASSEGRALGEKLFF
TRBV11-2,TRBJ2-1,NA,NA,TGTGCCAGCAGCTTTAGGGTCGGGGCCTACAATGAGCAGTTCTTC,CASSFRVGAYNEQFF
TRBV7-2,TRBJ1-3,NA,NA,TGTGCCAGCAGCTTAACGAGACGGAGCTCTGGAAACACCATATATTTT,CASSLTRRSSGNTIYF
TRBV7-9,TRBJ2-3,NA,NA,TGTGCCAGCAGCTACGGTGTTGGGGGCCTCCGCGGAAGCACAGATACGCAGTATTTT,CASSYGVGGLRGSTDTQYF
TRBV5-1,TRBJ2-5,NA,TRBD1,TGCGCCAGCAGCGCATGGGGGACAGCCCAAGAGACCCAGTACTTC,CASSAWGTAQETQYF
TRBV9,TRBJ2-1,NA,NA,TGTGCCAGCAGCGCGTCGCAGGGAATTGAGCAGTTCTTC,CASSASQGIEQFF
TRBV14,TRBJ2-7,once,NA,TGTGCCAGCAGCCTCCAGTGGGGGGACTACGAGCAGTACTTC,CASSLQWGDYEQYF
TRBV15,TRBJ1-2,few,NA,TGTGCCACCAGCAAGACAGGACGCGACATCTATGGCTACACCTTC,CATSKTGRDIYGYTF
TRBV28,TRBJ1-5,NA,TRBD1,TGTGCCAGCAGCATTACAGGGGTAGGACAGCCCCAGCATTTT,CASSITGVGQPQHF
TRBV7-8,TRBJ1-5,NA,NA,TGTGCCAGCAGCTTAGCAGGGGTATTCGGCAATCAGCCCCAGCATTTT,CASSLAGVFGNQPQHF
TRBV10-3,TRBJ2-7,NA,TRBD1,TGTGCCATCAGTGAGGACACAGGGGTTAGCTCCTACGAGCAGTACTTC,CAISEDTGVSSYEQYF
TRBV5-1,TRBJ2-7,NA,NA,TGCGCCAGCAGCCCTGACGGGAAGAACTACGAGCAGTACTTC,CASSPDGKNYEQYF
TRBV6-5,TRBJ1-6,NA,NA,TGTGCCAGCAGTACGGGAGCCGGTAATTCACCCCTCCACTTT,CASSTGAGNSPLHF
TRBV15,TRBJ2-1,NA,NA,TGTGCCACCAGCAGAGATATTAGTTATGATGAGCAGTTCTTC,CATSRDISYDEQFF
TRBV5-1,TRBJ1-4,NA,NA,TGCGCCAGCAGCTTGGCCGGCGGTGAAAAACTGTTTTTT,CASSLAGGEKLFF
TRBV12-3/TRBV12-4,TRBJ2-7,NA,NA,TGTGCCAGCAGTTCCCAGGCCCCCTACGAGCAGTACTTC,CASSSQAPYEQYF